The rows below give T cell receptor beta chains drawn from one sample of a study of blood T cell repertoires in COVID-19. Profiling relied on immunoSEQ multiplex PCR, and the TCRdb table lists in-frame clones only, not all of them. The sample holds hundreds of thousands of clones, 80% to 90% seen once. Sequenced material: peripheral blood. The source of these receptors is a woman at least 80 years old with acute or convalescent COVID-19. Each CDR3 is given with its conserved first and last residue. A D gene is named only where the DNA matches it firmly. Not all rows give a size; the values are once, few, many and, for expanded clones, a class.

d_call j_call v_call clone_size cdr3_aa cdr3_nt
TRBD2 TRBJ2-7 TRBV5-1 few CASSLRASGAISSYEQYF TGCGCCAGCAGCTTGAGGGCTAGCGGGGCGATTAGCTCCTACGAGCAGTACTTC
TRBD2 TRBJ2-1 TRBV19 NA CASELAMRGGEQFF TGTGCCTCAGAACTAGCGATGAGGGGAGGTGAGCAGTTCTTC
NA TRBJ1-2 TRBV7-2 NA CASSLAPTENYGYTF TGTGCCAGCAGCTTGGCACCGACAGAGAACTATGGCTACACCTTC
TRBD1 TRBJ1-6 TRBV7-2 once CASSLEDRAAPLHF TGTGCCAGCAGCTTAGAGGACAGGGCAGCACCCCTCCACTTT
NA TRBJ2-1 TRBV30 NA CAWSRETSNEQFF TGTGCCTGGAGTCGAGAGACTAGCAATGAGCAGTTCTTC
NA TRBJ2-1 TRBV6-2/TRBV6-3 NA CASSYGRYNEQFF TGTGCCAGCAGTTACGGCAGATACAATGAGCAGTTCTTC
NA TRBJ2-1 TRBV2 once CASSGAGFVDNEQFF TGTGCCAGCAGTGGGGCAGGGTTTGTTGACAATGAGCAGTTCTTC
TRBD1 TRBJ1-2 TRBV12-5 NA CASGLPPDRGGNGYTF TGTGCTAGTGGTTTGCCCCCCGACAGGGGCGGGAATGGCTACACCTTC
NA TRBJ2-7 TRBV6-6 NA CASSYSEGVYEQYF TGTGCCAGCAGTTACTCGGAGGGTGTCTACGAGCAGTACTTC
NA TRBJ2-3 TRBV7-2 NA CATRGPIVADTQYF TGTGCCACCAGGGGCCCTATAGTCGCAGATACGCAGTATTTT
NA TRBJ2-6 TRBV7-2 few CASSLQGTGANVLTF TGTGCCAGCAGCTTGCAGGGTACTGGGGCCAACGTCCTGACTTTC
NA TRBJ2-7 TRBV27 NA CASSLSGLSYEQYF TGTGCCAGCAGTTTATCGGGCCTGAGCTACGAGCAGTACTTC
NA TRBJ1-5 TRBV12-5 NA CASGLVLSGDGQPQHF TGTGCTAGTGGTTTGGTACTTTCGGGGGATGGTCAGCCCCAGCATTTT
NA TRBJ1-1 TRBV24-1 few CATQGMNTEAFF TGTGCCACTCAGGGGATGAACACTGAAGCTTTCTTT
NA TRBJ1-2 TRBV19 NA CASSPTGPAYGYTF TGTGCCAGTAGTCCGACAGGCCCTGCTTATGGCTACACCTTC
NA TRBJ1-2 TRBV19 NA CASTPDSTYGYTF TGTGCCAGTACCCCGGACAGCACCTATGGCTACACCTTC
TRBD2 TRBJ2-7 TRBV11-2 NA CASSLEASGGRYEQYF TGTGCCAGCAGCTTAGAAGCTAGCGGGGGCCGCTACGAGCAGTACTTC
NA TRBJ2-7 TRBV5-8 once CASSRLYEQYF TGTGCCAGCAGCCGTTTGTACGAGCAGTACTTC
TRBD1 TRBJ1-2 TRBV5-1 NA CASSLGQGIYGYTF TGCGCCAGCAGCTTGGGACAGGGGATCTATGGCTACACCTTC
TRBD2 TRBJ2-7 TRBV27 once CASSRTSGGYEQYF TGTGCCAGCAGCAGGACTAGCGGGGGGTACGAGCAGTACTTC
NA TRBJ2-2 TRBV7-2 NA CASSLGGYTGELFF TGTGCCAGCAGCTTAGGCGGGTACACCGGGGAGCTGTTTTTT
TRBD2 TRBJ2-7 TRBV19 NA CASSIGLAGGISYEQYF TGTGCCAGTAGTATTGGACTAGCGGGAGGGATTTCCTACGAGCAGTACTTC
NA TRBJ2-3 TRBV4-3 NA CASSHPVVVRFCLQYF TGCGCCAGCAGCCATCCCGTCGTCGTTAGATTTTGTTTGCAGTATTTT
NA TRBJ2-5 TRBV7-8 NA CASSLGPTYSYQETQYF TGTGCCAGCAGCCTGGGGCCCACCTATTCGTACCAAGAGACCCAGTACTTC
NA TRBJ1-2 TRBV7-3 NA CASSKGRGESGYTF TGTGCCAGCAGTAAGGGGAGGGGAGAAAGCGGCTACACCTTC
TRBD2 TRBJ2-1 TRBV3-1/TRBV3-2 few CASSQGTSGRASYNEQFF TGTGCCAGCAGCCAAGGGACTAGCGGGAGGGCCTCCTACAATGAGCAGTTCTTC
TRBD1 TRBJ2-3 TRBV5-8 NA CASLPWAGGITDTQYF TGTGCCAGCCTACCTTGGGCAGGGGGCATCACAGATACGCAGTATTTT
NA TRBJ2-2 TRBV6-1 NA CASSEGGNTGELFF TGTGCCAGCAGTGAGGGGGGGAACACCGGGGAGCTGTTTTTT